The clone carrying this T cell receptor beta chain was observed a few times. These data belong to a study of blood T cell repertoires in COVID-19. For the study at large: Some COVID-19 samples were acute and others convalescent; all came from the United States, Italy and Spain.

Original analysis: Cell counts per sample came from amplifying reference gene primers. TCRdb's copy holds only in-frame clones and misses some; the assay was immunoSEQ multiplex PCR. That table supplies the V and J calls and clone size; D and trimming were determined from the DNA. Among approximately 160,000 clones listed, around 82% were seen once. The CDR3 consists of 13 residues. Deletions cut 10 bases from V and 0 bases from J, with 10 bases between. Germline V gives CDR1 LNHDA, CDR2 SQIVND (reference sequence). V is TRBV19 and J is TRBJ1-5; D unresolved. The sample consisted of peripheral blood. This TCR was sampled from a man aged 60 to 75 who had recovered from COVID-19. This chain's CDR3 is CATRSYSNQPQHF. The CDR3, as DNA: TGTGCCACTAGGTCCTATAGCAATCAGCCCCAGCATTTT.